This T cell receptor (beta chain) was captured in a study of blood T cell repertoires in COVID-19. Study-wide context: The origin of the acute and convalescent COVID-19 samples was the United States, Italy and Spain. PBMCs, B-cell-depleted T cells, or T cells were the source of the cDNA or gDNA that made up the material.

Adults between roughly 18 and 100 years of age took part from 24 US areas. Each participant's cohort was designated according to participant-reported clinical history. The method was immunoSEQ multiplex PCR; TCRdb's version includes in-frame clones alone and lacks a portion of them. The sample has around 250,000 clones; about 88% are singletons. V gave up 2 bases and J gave up 5 bases, with 12 bases separating them. The CDR3 is 14 amino acids. Germline loops: CDR1 GTSNPN, CDR2 SVGIG (reference sequence). The material sequenced was PBMCs or T cells enriched from blood (not recorded which). V gene TRBV30 combines with J gene TRBJ2-2; D may be TRBD1 (6 bases). This sequence originates from a man aged 25 to 45 with acute COVID-19. The CDR3: CAWSPNRVTGELFF. The DNA of the CDR3 is TGTGCCTGGAGTCCTAACAGGGTGACCGGGGAGCTGTTTTTT.